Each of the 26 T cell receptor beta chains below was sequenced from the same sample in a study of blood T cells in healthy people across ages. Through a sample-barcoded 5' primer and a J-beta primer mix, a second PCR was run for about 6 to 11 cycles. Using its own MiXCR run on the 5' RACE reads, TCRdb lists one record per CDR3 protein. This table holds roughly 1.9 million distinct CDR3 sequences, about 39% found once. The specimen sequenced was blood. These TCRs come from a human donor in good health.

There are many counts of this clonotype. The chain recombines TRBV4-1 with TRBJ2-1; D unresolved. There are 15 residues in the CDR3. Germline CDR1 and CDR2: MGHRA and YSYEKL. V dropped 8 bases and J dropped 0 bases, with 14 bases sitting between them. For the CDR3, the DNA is TGCGCCAGCTCAAAGATACTGAGCTCCTACAATGAGCAGTTCTTC. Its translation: CASSKILSSYNEQFF.

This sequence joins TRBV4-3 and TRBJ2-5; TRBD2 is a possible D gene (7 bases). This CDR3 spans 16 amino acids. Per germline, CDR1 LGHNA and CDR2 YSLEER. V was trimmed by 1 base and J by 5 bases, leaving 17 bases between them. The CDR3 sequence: CASSQGNGGRRETQYF. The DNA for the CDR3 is TGCGCCAGCAGCCAAGGGAACGGGGGGCGCAGGGAGACCCAGTACTTC.

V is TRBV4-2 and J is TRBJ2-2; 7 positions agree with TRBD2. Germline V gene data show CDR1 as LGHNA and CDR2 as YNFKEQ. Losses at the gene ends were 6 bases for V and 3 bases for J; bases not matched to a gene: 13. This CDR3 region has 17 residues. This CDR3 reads CASSPWDYLGDTGELFF. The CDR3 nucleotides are TGTGCCAGCAGTCCCTGGGACTACCTAGGTGACACCGGGGAGCTGTTTTTT.

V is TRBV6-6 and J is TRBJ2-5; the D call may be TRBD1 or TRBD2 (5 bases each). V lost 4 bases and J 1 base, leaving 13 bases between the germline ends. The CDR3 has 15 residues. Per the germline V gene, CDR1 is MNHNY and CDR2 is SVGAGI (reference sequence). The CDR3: CASSSGTFPQETQYF. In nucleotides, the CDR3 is TGTGCCAGCAGTTCCGGGACCTTCCCCCAAGAGACCCAGTACTTC.

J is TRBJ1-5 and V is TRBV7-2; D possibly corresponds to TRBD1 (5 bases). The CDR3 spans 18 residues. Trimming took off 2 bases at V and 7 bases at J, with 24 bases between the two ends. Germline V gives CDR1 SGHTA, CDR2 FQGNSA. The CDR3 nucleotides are TGTGCCAGCAGCTTATATGGGGGTAAGACGGCCGGATTACAGCCCCAGCATTTT. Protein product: CASSLYGGKTAGLQPQHF.

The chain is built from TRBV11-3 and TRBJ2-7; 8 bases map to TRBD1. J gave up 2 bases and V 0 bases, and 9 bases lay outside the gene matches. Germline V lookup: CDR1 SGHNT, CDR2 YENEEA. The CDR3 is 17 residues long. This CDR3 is CASSLDPARQGTYEQYF. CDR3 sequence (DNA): TGTGCCAGCAGCTTAGATCCCGCCCGACAGGGGACCTACGAGCAGTACTTC.

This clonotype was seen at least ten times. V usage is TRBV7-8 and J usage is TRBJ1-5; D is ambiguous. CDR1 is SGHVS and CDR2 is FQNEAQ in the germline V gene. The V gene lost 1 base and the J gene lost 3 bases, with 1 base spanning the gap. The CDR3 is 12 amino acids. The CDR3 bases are TGTGCCAGCAGCTTAGTCAATCAGCCCCAGCATTTT. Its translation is CASSLVNQPQHF.

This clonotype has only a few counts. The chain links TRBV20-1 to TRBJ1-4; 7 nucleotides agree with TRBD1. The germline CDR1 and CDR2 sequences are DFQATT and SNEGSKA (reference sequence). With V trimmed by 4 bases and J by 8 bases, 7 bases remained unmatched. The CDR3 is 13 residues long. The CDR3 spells CSANEGAREKLFF. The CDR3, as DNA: TGCAGTGCTAATGAGGGGGCAAGGGAAAAACTGTTTTTT.

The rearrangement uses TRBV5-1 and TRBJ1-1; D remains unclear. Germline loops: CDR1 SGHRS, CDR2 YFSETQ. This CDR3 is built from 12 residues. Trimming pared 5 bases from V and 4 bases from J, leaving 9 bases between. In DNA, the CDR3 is TGCGCCAGCAGTAAGGAGGGCACTGAAGCTTTCTTT. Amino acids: CASSKEGTEAFF.

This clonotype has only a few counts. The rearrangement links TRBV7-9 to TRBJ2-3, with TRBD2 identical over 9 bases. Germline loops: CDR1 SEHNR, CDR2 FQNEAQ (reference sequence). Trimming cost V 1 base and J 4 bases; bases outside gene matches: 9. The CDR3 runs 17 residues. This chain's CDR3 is CASSLGSSSGDPDTQYF. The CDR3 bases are TGTGCCAGCAGCTTAGGGTCGTCTAGCGGGGACCCAGATACGCAGTATTTT.

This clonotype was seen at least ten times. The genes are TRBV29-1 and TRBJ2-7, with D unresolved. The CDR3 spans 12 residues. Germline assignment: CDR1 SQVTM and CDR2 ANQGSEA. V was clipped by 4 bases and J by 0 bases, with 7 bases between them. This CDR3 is CSVVTSSYEQYF. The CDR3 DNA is TGCAGCGTTGTAACATCCTCCTACGAGCAGTACTTC.

CDR3 bases: TGTGCCAGCAGCTTATGGCAAAACCGGGACAGGGGGCGCGGCACAGATACGCAGTATTTT. Protein: CASSLWQNRDRGRGTDTQYF. This chain connects TRBV7-2 to TRBJ2-3, with 12 bases identical to TRBD1. CDR1 is SGHTA, CDR2 FQGNSA, per germline. The CDR3 sequence is 20 residues long. V shed 2 bases, J shed 1 base, and the junction held 13 bases outside the gene matches.

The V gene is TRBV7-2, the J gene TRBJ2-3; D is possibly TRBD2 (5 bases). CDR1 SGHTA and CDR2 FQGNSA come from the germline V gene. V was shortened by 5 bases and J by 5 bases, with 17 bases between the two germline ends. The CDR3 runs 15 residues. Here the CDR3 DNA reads TGTGCCAGCAGCCCCCCGAGCCTGGGGAGAGATACGCAGTATTTT. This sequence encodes CASSPPSLGRDTQYF.

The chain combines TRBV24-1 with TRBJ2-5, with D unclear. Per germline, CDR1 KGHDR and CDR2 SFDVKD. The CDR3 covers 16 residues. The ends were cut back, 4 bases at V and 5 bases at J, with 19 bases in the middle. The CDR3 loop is CATSDPGTQRSETQYF. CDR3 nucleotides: TGTGCCACCAGTGACCCCGGAACACAACGATCGGAGACCCAGTACTTC.

The CDR3 sequence: CASSKRLGRTILYEQYF. CDR3 in DNA: TGTGCCAGCAGCAAACGCTTGGGACGGACGATCCTCTACGAGCAGTACTTC. This sequence joins TRBV21-1 and TRBJ2-7; the table's TRBD1 call for D was not verified on the DNA. TRBV21-1 is designated a pseudogene. This CDR3 has 17 amino acids.

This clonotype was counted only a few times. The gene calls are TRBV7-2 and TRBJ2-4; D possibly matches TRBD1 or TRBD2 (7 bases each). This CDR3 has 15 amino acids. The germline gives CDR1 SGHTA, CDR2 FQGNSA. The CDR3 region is CATQGGPDSENIQYF. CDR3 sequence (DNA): TGTGCTACTCAGGGGGGGCCCGACTCCGAAAACATTCAGTACTTC.

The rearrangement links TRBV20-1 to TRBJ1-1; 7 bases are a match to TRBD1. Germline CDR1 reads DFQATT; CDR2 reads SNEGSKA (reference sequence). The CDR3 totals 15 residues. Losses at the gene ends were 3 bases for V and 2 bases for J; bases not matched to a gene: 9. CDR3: CSARVRDSRNTEAFF. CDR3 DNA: TGCAGTGCTAGGGTCCGGGACAGCCGCAACACTGAAGCTTTCTTT.

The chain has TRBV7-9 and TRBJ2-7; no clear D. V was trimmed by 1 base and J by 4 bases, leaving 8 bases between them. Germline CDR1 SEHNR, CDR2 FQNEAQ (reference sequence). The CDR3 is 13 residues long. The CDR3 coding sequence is TGTGCCAGCAGCTTAGTGGAACAATACGAGCAGTACTTC. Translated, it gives CASSLVEQYEQYF.

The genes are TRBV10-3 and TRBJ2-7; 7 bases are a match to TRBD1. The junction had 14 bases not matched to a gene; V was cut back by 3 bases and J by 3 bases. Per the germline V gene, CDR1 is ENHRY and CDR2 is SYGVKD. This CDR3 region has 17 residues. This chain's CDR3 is CAISDHPDRTRNYEQYF. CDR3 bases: TGTGCCATCAGTGACCACCCGGACAGGACGAGAAACTACGAGCAGTACTTC.

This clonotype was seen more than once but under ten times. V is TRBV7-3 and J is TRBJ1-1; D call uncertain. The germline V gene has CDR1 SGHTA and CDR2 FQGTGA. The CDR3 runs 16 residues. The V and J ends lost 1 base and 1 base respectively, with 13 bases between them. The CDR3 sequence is CASSLRGREGNTEAFF. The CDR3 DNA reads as TGTGCCAGCAGCTTAAGGGGAAGGGAGGGGAACACTGAAGCTTTCTTT.

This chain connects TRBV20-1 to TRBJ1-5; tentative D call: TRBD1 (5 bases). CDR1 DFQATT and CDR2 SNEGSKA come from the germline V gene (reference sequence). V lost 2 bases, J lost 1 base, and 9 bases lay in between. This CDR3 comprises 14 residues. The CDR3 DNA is TGCAGTGCTAGATTTGGGGGGAGCAATCAGCCCCAGCATTTT. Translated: CSARFGGSNQPQHF.

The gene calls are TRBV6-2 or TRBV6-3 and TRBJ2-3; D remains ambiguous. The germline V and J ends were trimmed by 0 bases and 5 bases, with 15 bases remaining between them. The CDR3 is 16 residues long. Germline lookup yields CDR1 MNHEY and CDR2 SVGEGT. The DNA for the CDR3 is TGTGCCAGCAGTTACTCGAGGTTTATCGGAGAAGATACGCAGTATTTT. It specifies CASSYSRFIGEDTQYF.

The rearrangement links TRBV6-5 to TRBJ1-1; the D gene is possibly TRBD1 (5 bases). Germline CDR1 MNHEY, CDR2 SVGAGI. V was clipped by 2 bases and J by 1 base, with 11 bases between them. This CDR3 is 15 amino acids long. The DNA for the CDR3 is TGTGCCAGCAGTTACAACAGACAGTGGAACACTGAAGCTTTCTTT. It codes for CASSYNRQWNTEAFF.

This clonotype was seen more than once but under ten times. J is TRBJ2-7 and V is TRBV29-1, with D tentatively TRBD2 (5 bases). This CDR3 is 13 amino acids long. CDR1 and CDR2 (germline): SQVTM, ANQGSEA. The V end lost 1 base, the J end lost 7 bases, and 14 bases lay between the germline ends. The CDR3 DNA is TGCAGCGTTGAAGTCAACAGATCGGGAGAGCAGTACTTC. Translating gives CSVEVNRSGEQYF.

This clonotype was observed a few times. The CDR3 DNA reads as TGTGCCAGCAGTGCCCCCGGGACAGCCTCCTACGAGCAGTACTTC. Amino acid sequence: CASSAPGTASYEQYF. The chain carries TRBV28 and TRBJ2-7, with TRBD1 matching over 7 bases. With 5 bases clipped from V and 0 bases from J, the junction kept 7 bases outside the gene matches. The length of the CDR3 is 15 residues. Germline lookup yields CDR1 MDHEN and CDR2 SYDVKM.

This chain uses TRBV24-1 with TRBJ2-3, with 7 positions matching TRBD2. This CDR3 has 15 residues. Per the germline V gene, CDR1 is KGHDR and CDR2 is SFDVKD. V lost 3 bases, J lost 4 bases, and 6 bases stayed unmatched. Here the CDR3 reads CATSDSGEGADTQYF. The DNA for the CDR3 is TGTGCCACCAGTGATAGCGGGGAGGGTGCAGATACGCAGTATTTT.